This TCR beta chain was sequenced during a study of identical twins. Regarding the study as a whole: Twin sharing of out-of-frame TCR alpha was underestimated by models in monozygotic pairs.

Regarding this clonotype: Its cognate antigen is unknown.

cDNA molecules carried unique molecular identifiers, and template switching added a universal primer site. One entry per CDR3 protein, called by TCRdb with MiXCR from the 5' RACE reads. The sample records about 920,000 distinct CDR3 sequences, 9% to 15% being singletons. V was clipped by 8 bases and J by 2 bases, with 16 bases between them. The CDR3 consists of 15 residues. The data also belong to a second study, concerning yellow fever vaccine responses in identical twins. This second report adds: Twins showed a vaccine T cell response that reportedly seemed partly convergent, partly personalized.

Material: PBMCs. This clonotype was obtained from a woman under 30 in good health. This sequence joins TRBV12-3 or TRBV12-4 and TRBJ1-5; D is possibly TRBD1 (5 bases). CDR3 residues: CASGGSGGGNQPQHF. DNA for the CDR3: TGTGCCAGCGGAGGTTCCGGGGGGGGCAATCAGCCCCAGCATTTT.